This T cell receptor beta chain emerged from a study of regulatory T cells in long-lasting Graves disease. This clonotype was seen repeatedly, ten times or more. Germline CDR1 reads SNHLY; CDR2 reads FYNNEI. This CDR3 comprises 13 residues. V was trimmed by 7 bases and J by 7 bases, leaving 14 bases between them. Building the TCR beta libraries relied on iRepertoire HTBI primers, and CDR3 regions underwent Arm-PCR. TCRdb redid the calling of the multiplex PCR reads with MiXCR, one entry per CDR3 protein. The sample has approximately 490,000 distinct CDR3 sequences, about a sixth seen once. The time point denotes: newly diagnosed GD, antithyroid drugs for less than 3 months. The TCR library used RNA extracted from PBMCs. These data were also reused for a study on T cells in Graves' hyperthyroidism and ophthalmopathy.

The rearrangement uses TRBV2 and TRBJ2-1; D is unclear. The sequencing used peripheral blood mononuclear cells (PBMCs), collected at new diagnosis, from a patient treated with antithyroid drugs. The receptor comes from a man between 40 and 49 years old with Graves disease. CDR3 protein: CASKVDRPNEQFF. For the CDR3, the DNA is TGTGCCAGCAAGGTCGATCGCCCGAATGAGCAGTTCTTC.